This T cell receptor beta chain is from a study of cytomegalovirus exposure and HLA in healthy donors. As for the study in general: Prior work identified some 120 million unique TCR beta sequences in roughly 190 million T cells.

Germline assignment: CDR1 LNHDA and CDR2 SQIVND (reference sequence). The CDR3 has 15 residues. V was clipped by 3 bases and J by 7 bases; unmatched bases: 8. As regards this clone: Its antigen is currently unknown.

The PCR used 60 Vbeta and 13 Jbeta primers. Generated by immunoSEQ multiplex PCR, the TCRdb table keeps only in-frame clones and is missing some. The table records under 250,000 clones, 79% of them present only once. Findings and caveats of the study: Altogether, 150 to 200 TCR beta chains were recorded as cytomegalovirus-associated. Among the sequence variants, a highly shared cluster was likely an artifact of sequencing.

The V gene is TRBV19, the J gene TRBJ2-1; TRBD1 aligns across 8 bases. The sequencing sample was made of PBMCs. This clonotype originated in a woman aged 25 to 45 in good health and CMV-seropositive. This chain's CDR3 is CASSIWGQVRNEQFF. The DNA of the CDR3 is TGTGCCAGTAGTATTTGGGGACAGGTTAGGAATGAGCAGTTCTTC. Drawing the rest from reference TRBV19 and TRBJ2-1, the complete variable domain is DGGITQSPKYLFRKEGQNVTLSCEQNLNHDAMYWYRQDPGQGLRLIYYSQIVNDFQKGDIAEGYSVSREKKESFPLTVTSAQKNPTAFYLCASSIWGQVRNEQFFGPGTRLTVL.